The T cell receptor (beta chain) described here comes from a study of cytomegalovirus exposure and HLA in healthy donors (dated by TCRdb to 2015 to 2018). Regarding the research as a whole: According to an earlier analysis of several hundred of the donors, about 179 million T cells yielded 95 million to 140 million unique TCR beta sequences and 250 to 350 Gb of sequence data. An early release that covered about 600 HLA-typed donors contained approximately 300 gigabases of sequencing data and 75 million to 100 million unique TCR sequences. Among the roughly 400 genotyped donors, approximately 76% belonged to the genetic ancestry cluster associated with self-reported Caucasian donors. The study aimed to test whether cataloging public T cell receptors could reveal signatures of past pathogen exposure. The study used immunosequencing to profile the T cell repertoires of under 700 subjects and linked those repertoires to cytomegalovirus serostatus. A separate validation cohort of more than 100 different subjects was used in addition to the 666-subject first cohort. To predict cytomegalovirus infection status, the study combined high-throughput TCR immunosequencing, statistical association of individual TCRs with disease status, and machine learning. In a later analysis, previously published TCR beta repertoires from 550 to 750 donors were re-analyzed and high-resolution HLA genotyping was added so that TCR occurrence patterns could be studied. Rather than using new phenotypic data, the later analysis identified candidate immune exposures from TCR beta sequences and from how often those sequences occurred across donors. An earlier analysis of fewer than 700 of the donors applied high-throughput TCR beta sequencing to assess whether each TCR beta V gene segment acted as functional or pseudogenic. Donor age, sex, ethnicity and CMV serostatus were compiled together with the repertoire data. A later genetic analysis used genome-wide SNP genotypes for about 60% of the 666 donors, treating that subset as a discovery cohort. Every discovery cohort repertoire had been produced on one sequencing platform. Class I and class II HLA loci were covered by the typing at four-digit resolution. The number of typed donors differed by locus: roughly 620-640 for A, B, C, DRB1 and DQB1; 522 for DQA1; approximately 610 for DPA1; and about 450 for DPB1. Four to six DR-DQ haplotypes were handled as single units for association and clustering, since linkage in the cohort was strong. Among some 400 genotyped donors of the cohort, an average of about 220,000 unique TCR beta nucleotide sequences was sequenced per donor, of which about 18% were non-productive. Results the study describes overall, beyond this receptor: In the study, some 160 TCR beta chains were listed as associated with cytomegalovirus. Most TCR sequences were observed very rarely across donors, whereas some public TCRs were present in many individuals. A further reported finding was that TCR beta sequences accurately predicted the HLA-A and HLA-B alleles for most subjects in the first cohort. According to the authors, the approach could potentially be generalized to other disease states and immunological phenotypes. In a later genetic analysis, fewer N-insertions in productive TCRs were reported among donors in an Asian-associated ancestry cluster than the roughly 700-donor mean. A cluster of highly shared sequence variants was judged likely to be a technical artifact of the sequencing pipeline. In a later analysis, TCR association rates were found to vary across HLA loci, with the most associated TCRs seen for DRB1 alleles and the fewest for HLA-C alleles. The only immune exposure information available for the cohort was CMV serostatus. Assigning TCR associations to individual alleles was difficult when HLA alleles, especially DR and DQ, strongly co-occurred. In a later genetic analysis, a missense DCLRE1C variant was associated with V-gene and J-gene trimming of TCR beta chains, and the association was replicated in an independent cohort. Because some donors lacked HLA typing at each locus, the association tests relied only on the typed subset. The 87-base-pair reads could not distinguish some IMGT-functional V segments, including TRBV6-2 and TRBV6-3, so those segments were excluded. Three of the identified cytomegalovirus-associated TCR beta chains were confirmed in vitro to be specific for cytomegalovirus antigens. The classifier was reported to diagnose cytomegalovirus status with high specificity and sensitivity in both the original cohort and the validation cohort. A later analysis found that HLA-associated TCR beta chains were more clonally expanded and had lower generation probabilities than equally common non-associated chains. According to a later analysis, most CMV-associated TCR beta chains appeared to be HLA-restricted, and the HLA associations seemed to be driven largely by CMV exposure. A later analysis reported that several top co-occurrence clusters appeared linked to parvovirus B19, influenza, CMV and Epstein-Barr virus. At a false discovery rate of 0.05, a later analysis linked 15,000 to 20,000 TCR beta sequences to specific HLA alleles. Around 16 rarely observed V segments, including chromosome 9 orphons, were excluded from the earlier analysis of a few hundred of the donors because counts were too low. In an earlier analysis of approximately 590 of the donors, most TCR beta V segments appeared in productive rearrangements about 87% or about 30% of the time, broadly matching IMGT annotations. The presence/absence analyses assumed that sequencing depth was roughly uniform across donors, and that assumption may not be true. This cohort had only TCR beta chains sequenced, and the lack of alpha or paired-chain data limited which features could be detected. Correlated functional status among segregating V segments might reflect linkage disequilibrium, but an unknown experimental factor could not be ruled out.

From cysteine to valine, the CDR3 is 12 amino acids long. Here the CDR3 DNA is all that survives: 36 bases in frame from base 1. Based on the germline V gene, the CDR1 and CDR2 sequences are SGHVS and FQNEAQ. The V and J ends are trimmed by 6 bases and 6 bases, leaving 12 bases between them. About this clone: The antigen it recognizes is unknown. Base qualities are not at hand, and no much larger clone is one base apart.

The library was obtained by the immunoSEQ multiplex PCR assay. A mixture of 60 forward primers for TCR Vbeta segments and 13 reverse primers for TCR Jbeta segments was used in the multiplex PCR. The CDR3 region of rearranged TCR beta genes was amplified from genomic DNA by a multiplex PCR assay. Amplified TCR beta libraries were sequenced as 87-base-pair reads on the Illumina HiSeq System. Per the original workflow: A later analysis counted tens of millions of unique TCR beta chains across the 666 repertoires, and 10 million to 11 million of these chains were shared by at least two donors. Raw reads were error-corrected and collapsed into unique sequences with a nearest-neighbor algorithm that merged closely related sequences to remove PCR and sequencing errors. To assign V, D and J gene segments, CDR3 sequences were aligned to IMGT reference sequences. For a sequence to be retained, a match of at least six nucleotides to both a V gene segment and a J gene segment was required. A rearrangement was called productive if the CDR3 had no stop codons and remained in frame with V and J, and every other rearrangement was called non-productive. CDR3 was defined by IMGT convention, running from the second conserved V-encoded cysteine to the conserved J-encoded phenylalanine. The earlier analysis of 550 to 650 of the donors excluded any sequence lacking an unambiguous match to a single V gene segment. In an earlier analysis of 587 of the donors, V segments were called functional above 56.7% productive rearrangements and were called segregating when the between-donor standard deviation exceeded 5%. To diagnose cytomegalovirus status from the catalog of TCR beta chain sequences, a statistical classification framework was built. In a later analysis, TCR nucleotide sequences were compared against IMGT/GENE-DB human TR gene sequences so that V and J genes could be assigned. A later analysis assigned CDR3 sequences and most-parsimonious VDJ recombination scenarios with the TCRdist pipeline. In a later analysis, each TCR beta chain was defined by its CDR3 amino acid sequence together with its V-gene family, and reads without a unique V-gene family were excluded. To address suspected cross-contamination and a sequencing artifact, a later analysis removed approximately 590 highly shared, low-generation-probability nucleotide sequences. A later analysis calculated a clonal expansion index for each public chain from normalized within-repertoire ranks of inferred template counts. In a later analysis, generation probabilities were computed using a VDJ recombination model fitted to out-of-frame rearrangements, and the results were checked against IGoR. In a later analysis, TCR-TCR, TCR-HLA and TCR-CMV co-occurrence was scored with hypergeometric tests, and a repertoire-size bias correction was applied to TCR pairs. In a later analysis, false discovery rates were estimated by permuting HLA or CMV assignments 20 times. In a later analysis, co-occurring TCRs were grouped with DBSCAN, and TCRdist sequence similarity was added when clustering was performed within HLA-allele-positive subsets. Co-occurrence clustering excluded repertoires with fewer than 30,000 or more than 120,000 public chains, plus five with anomalous nucleotide sharing. The immuneACCESS repertoire file appears here via TCRdb, limited to in-frame rearrangements. These files lack a portion of the clones; in checked studies, under half of the deficit traces to unresolved V genes, and the cause of the others is not known. V, J and clone size derive from that table, while D and trimming were established from the DNA sequence. Recorded for this sample are roughly 88,000 clones; 69% of them occurred a single time. The leading ten clones occupy roughly 2.8% of the sample.

In total, fewer than 750 healthy bone marrow donors made up the cohort. At the time of sampling, all cohort members were nominally healthy, though unrecorded immune exposures were likely present. The donor was CMV seronegative and was included in the group of about 400 seronegative cohort members. A peripheral blood sample was collected from each donor, and TCR beta sequencing was performed on peripheral blood mononuclear cells. Genomic DNA was extracted from the blood cell samples with the Qiagen DNeasy Blood Extraction Kit. What was sequenced was PBMCs. This sequence originates from a man aged 50 to 60 in good health and CMV-seronegative. The V gene is TRBV7-8 and the J gene is TRBJ2-7, and TRBD1 may be the D gene, going by 5 matching bases. The nucleotide sequence reads as follows: TGTGCCAGCAGACAGGACGGGCGCGAGCAGTACGTC. Its coded protein is CASRQDGREQYV.